This note documents a single TCR beta chain sequence. Its antigen is unknown. The PCR used 60 Vbeta and 13 Jbeta primers. In the original processing: Roughly 10 million shared chains were among around 80 million unique TCR beta chains counted in a later analysis. Measured with immunoSEQ multiplex PCR; TCRdb has only the in-frame clones, and not every one. The V and J calls and clone size come from that table; D and trimming were worked out from the DNA. The repertoire table contains approximately 47,000 clones. This sample is drawn from a study of cytomegalovirus exposure and HLA in healthy donors. Points from the study as a whole: Donors belonging to an Asian-associated ancestry cluster reportedly showed fewer N-insertions in productive TCRs than the approximately 700-donor mean, according to what a later analysis found. Later, an analysis found that common viral pathogens appeared to be linked with several of the most significant clusters. A few CMV-associated chains were confirmed in vitro to be specific for CMV antigens.

This TCR derives from a male donor in good health and CMV-seronegative. Sequenced: PBMCs.

The DNA of the CDR3 is TGTGCCAACTCAACAGCAGACAATCAGCCCCAGCATTTT. Translated: CANSTADNQPQHF. The V and J genes are TRBV21-1 and TRBJ1-5; the D call of TRBD1 is as the table states it, not checked on the DNA. TRBV21-1 constitutes a pseudogene. CDR3 length: 13 amino acids.